This TCR beta chain emerged from a study of control samples from healthy donors and cancer patients. Germline V CDR1 and CDR2: MNHEY, SVGAGI. The CDR3 totals 12 residues. The germline V and J ends were trimmed by 5 bases and 4 bases, with 6 bases remaining between them. Generated by immunoSEQ multiplex PCR, the TCRdb table keeps only in-frame clones and is missing some. The profile shows roughly 370,000 clones, about 93% of them singletons. The genes are TRBV6-5 and TRBJ1-5; D not certain. The clonotype was recovered from a man aged 35-49 years with head and neck cancer. The sample was PBMCs. CDR3 bases: TGTGCCAGCAGTCCCCCGAATCAGCCCCAGCATTTT. It translates to CASSPPNQPQHF.